These 20 T cell receptor beta chains came from one sample sequenced in a study of cytotoxic CD8 clonotypes in ibrutinib-treated CLL. Profiling relied on immunoSEQ multiplex PCR, and the TCRdb table lists in-frame clones only, not all of them. The sample holds approximately 210,000 clones, about 72% seen once. The sequencing used PBMCs, collected after 24 months of ibrutinib treatment. The receptors were sampled from a human donor with chronic lymphocytic leukemia.

CDR3 residues: CASSLPRDRGLDTEAFF. CDR3 sequence (DNA): TGTGCCAGCAGTCTACCTCGGGACAGGGGGCTCGACACTGAAGCTTTCTTT. V and J are TRBV28 and TRBJ1-1; 12 nucleotides agree with TRBD1. V was pared by 5 bases and J by 3 bases, with 10 bases of the junction left unmatched. Looked up from germline, CDR1 is MDHEN and CDR2 is SYDVKM. The CDR3 is 17 amino acids.

The CDR3 DNA sequence: TGTGCCAGCAGCCCAGACTTTTTCAACACCGGGGAGCTGTTTTTT. Its protein product is CASSPDFFNTGELFF. V and J are TRBV7-9 and TRBJ2-2; D is undetermined. Per germline, CDR1 SEHNR and CDR2 FQNEAQ (reference sequence). The germline V and J ends were trimmed by 5 bases and 2 bases, with 12 bases remaining between them. There are 15 residues in the CDR3.

The CDR3 sequence: CASSSLGDRVSYGYTF. The CDR3 nucleotides read TGCGCCAGCAGCTCGTTAGGGGACAGGGTTAGTTATGGCTACACCTTC. The chain combines TRBV5-1 with TRBJ1-2; TRBD1 matches at 9 bases. This CDR3 region has 16 residues. The V segment lost 3 bases and the J segment 5 bases; nucleotides outside the gene matches: 11. The germline V gene has CDR1 SGHRS and CDR2 YFSETQ.

The gene calls are TRBV27 and TRBJ1-5; D is perhaps TRBD1 (5 bases). The germline V gene encodes CDR1 MNHEY and CDR2 SMNVEV (reference sequence). The CDR3 is 15 residues long. V lost 5 bases and J lost 3, with 14 bases in between. CDR3 in DNA: TGTGCCAGCAGTCCACAGCCTGGGGCCAATCAGCCCCAGCATTTT. Protein product: CASSPQPGANQPQHF.

This chain links TRBV28 with TRBJ2-1; D remains unclear. Per germline, CDR1 MDHEN and CDR2 SYDVKM. The CDR3 has 11 residues. With 8 bases removed from V and 4 bases from J, the gap between germline ends came to 6 bases. DNA for the CDR3: TGTGCCAGCGAACGATACAATGAGCAGTTCTTC. It yields the protein CASERYNEQFF.

Only a few counts were recorded for this clone. CDR3 DNA: TGTGCCAGCAGTGAAGTCAGGGGAGAATACACCTTC. Protein product: CASSEVRGEYTF. This chain links TRBV6-1 with TRBJ1-2, with TRBD1 as a possible D gene (6 bases). The CDR3 is 12 residues long. Germline-derived CDR1 and CDR2 are MNHNS and SASEGT. V was clipped by 1 base and J by 11 bases, with 11 bases between them.

The chain has TRBV29-1 and TRBJ2-1, with 11 nucleotides matching TRBD2. This CDR3 has 14 amino acids. V dropped 3 bases and J dropped 9; count of bases not matched to a gene: 7. Germline CDR1 reads SQVTM; CDR2 reads ANQGSEA. This CDR3 is CSVDVTSGIGEQFF. CDR3 DNA: TGCAGCGTTGACGTGACTAGCGGGATTGGTGAGCAGTTCTTC.

This sequence joins TRBV5-1 and TRBJ2-2; D is possibly TRBD1 (6 bases). The CDR3 covers 15 residues. Germline lookup yields CDR1 SGHRS and CDR2 YFSETQ. The V gene lost 7 bases and the J gene lost 2 bases, with 15 bases spanning the gap. DNA of the CDR3: TGCGCCAGCTTTTGGGGGACACCTAACACCGGGGAGCTGTTTTTT. This gives the protein CASFWGTPNTGELFF.

This chain connects TRBV30 to TRBJ2-1; 13 bases match TRBD2. This CDR3 contains 19 residues. Germline lookup yields CDR1 GTSNPN and CDR2 SVGIG (reference sequence). V dropped 3 bases and J dropped 0; count of bases not matched to a gene: 11. Here the CDR3 DNA reads TGTGCCTGGAGAACAAGACTAGCGGGAGGACCGAGCTCCTACAATGAGCAGTTCTTC. This translates into CAWRTRLAGGPSSYNEQFF.

The V and J genes are TRBV27 and TRBJ2-1, with 7 positions matching TRBD2. Trimming cost V 3 bases and J 1 base; bases outside gene matches: 3. The CDR3 covers 15 residues. In germline, CDR1 is MNHEY, CDR2 SMNVEV (reference sequence). The CDR3 region has the DNA TGTGCCAGCAGTTTCGGCGGGAGTTCCTACAATGAGCAGTTCTTC. Protein: CASSFGGSSYNEQFF.

CDR3 in DNA: TGTGCCAGCTCACCGATCGGGCACGAGCAGTACTTC. Translation gives CASSPIGHEQYF. The V call is TRBV18, the J call TRBJ2-7; D is unclear. The CDR3 is 12 residues long. Germline V lookup: CDR1 KGHSH, CDR2 LQKENI. Trimming stripped 3 bases from V and 5 bases from J, with 8 bases between.

The chain links TRBV30 to TRBJ1-3; no clear D gene. CDR1 is GTSNPN, CDR2 SVGIG, per germline (reference sequence). Trimming removed 0 bases from V and 6 bases from J, with 15 bases in between. CDR3 length equals 15 residues. The CDR3 reads CAWSVPRLHQNTIYF. DNA for the CDR3: TGTGCCTGGAGTGTACCCCGTTTACATCAAAACACCATATATTTT. Filled out from reference TRBV30 and TRBJ1-3, the complete variable domain reads SQTIHQWPATLVQPVGSPLSLECTVEGTSNPNLYWYRQAAGRGLQLLFYSVGIGQISSEVPQNLSASRPQDRQFILSSKKLLLSDSGFYLCAWSVPRLHQNTIYFGEGSWLTVV.

This clone occurred a few times. CDR3 amino acids: CASSLGVNYGYTF. The DNA of the CDR3 is TGTGCCAGCAGCTTGGGTGTTAACTATGGCTACACCTTC. The genes are TRBV7-2 and TRBJ1-2; D is ambiguous. Germline values: CDR1 SGHTA, CDR2 FQGNSA. The CDR3 consists of 13 residues. Trimming removed 3 bases at V and 1 base at J, with 6 bases between.

This clone has only one observation. The genes are TRBV7-6 and TRBJ1-1; TRBD1 matches at 8 bases. The CDR3 runs 13 residues. V shed 5 bases, J shed 8 bases, and the junction held 7 bases outside the gene matches. CDR1 and CDR2 (germline): SGHVS, FNYEAQ. CDR3 sequence (DNA): TGTGCCAGCAGCCCGGGGAGGGACAGGGAAGCTTTCTTT. Translation gives CASSPGRDREAFF.

The V gene is TRBV1, the J gene TRBJ2-7; whether TRBD2, the table's D call, matches the DNA was not checked. TRBV1 is assigned pseudogene status. The length of the CDR3 is 14 residues. This chain's CDR3 is CTSYVGGTPFQQYF. The CDR3 nucleotides are TGCACCAGCTACGTAGGAGGGACCCCATTCCAGCAGTACTTC.

The chain links TRBV19 to TRBJ2-5; D is perhaps TRBD1 or TRBD2 (5 bases each). The CDR3 runs 13 residues. Trimming removed 3 bases from V and 8 bases from J, with 13 bases in between. From germline, CDR1 is LNHDA and CDR2 SQIVND (reference sequence). CDR3: CASSIIERDTQYF. The CDR3 DNA sequence: TGTGCCAGTAGTATCATTGAGAGGGACACCCAGTACTTC.

This chain uses TRBV14 with TRBJ2-7; the match to TRBD2 covers 11 bases. Unmatched junction bases numbered 3, after V lost 1 base and J lost 4 bases. The CDR3 is made up of 15 amino acids. Germline V gene data show CDR1 as SGHDN and CDR2 as FVKESK. CDR3 nucleotide sequence: TGTGCCAGCAGCCAAGTTGCTAGCGGGAGGTACGAGCAGTACTTC. Residues: CASSQVASGRYEQYF.

The J gene is TRBJ2-3, the V gene TRBV6-4; D unresolved. The CDR3 extends over 14 amino acids. V lost 3 bases to trimming and J lost 5 bases, with 12 bases between them. Germline V gene lookup returns CDR1 MRHNA and CDR2 SNTAGT. This chain's CDR3 is CASSEHTELDTQYF. The CDR3 DNA sequence: TGTGCCAGCAGTGAACACACTGAGTTAGATACGCAGTATTTT.

The V and J genes are TRBV29-1 and TRBJ2-5; 9 bases line up with TRBD2. The CDR3 covers 16 residues. V was pared by 6 bases and J by 1 base, with 12 bases of the junction left unmatched. Germline V gene lookup returns CDR1 SQVTM and CDR2 ANQGSEA. The CDR3 sequence is CSVAPGLAGFQETQYF. In nucleotides, the CDR3 is TGCAGCGTCGCCCCTGGGCTAGCGGGATTCCAAGAGACCCAGTACTTC.

The chain's CDR3 is CAWSPRPAFTNEKLFF. The CDR3, as DNA: TGTGCCTGGAGTCCCCGCCCGGCCTTTACTAATGAAAAACTGTTTTTT. V and J are TRBV30 and TRBJ1-4; D call uncertain. V was cut by 2 bases and J by 2 bases, with 15 bases left in between. The germline gives CDR1 GTSNPN, CDR2 SVGIG (reference sequence). The CDR3 loop spans 16 amino acids. Using reference TRBV30 and TRBJ1-4 for the parts outside the CDR3, the full variable domain is SQTIHQWPATLVQPVGSPLSLECTVEGTSNPNLYWYRQAAGRGLQLLFYSVGIGQISSEVPQNLSASRPQDRQFILSSKKLLLSDSGFYLCAWSPRPAFTNEKLFFGSGTQLSVL.